Presented here are 13 T cell receptor beta chains from one specimen sequenced in a study of shared clonotypes between healthy human individuals. CD45RO-negative, CCR7-positively selected cells formed the naive CD8 fraction, excluding terminally differentiated effector memory CD45RA+ cells. Assay used: immunoSEQ multiplex PCR; TCRdb lists only in-frame clones, some missing. The sample shows about 2.1 million clones, over 85% of them seen only once. The sequenced sample was naive CD8+ T cells from PBMCs. These receptors came from a man younger than 30 in good health. Some clones in this sample may be carry-over from other donors' samples.

J is TRBJ1-2 and V is TRBV19; D unclear. Germline CDR1 reads LNHDA; CDR2 reads SQIVND (reference sequence). This CDR3 region has 15 residues. V lost 3 bases and J 1 base, leaving 12 bases between the germline ends. For the CDR3, the DNA is TGTGCCAGTAGTATCCGGGTGAATGATAACTATGGCTACACCTTC. The encoded protein is CASSIRVNDNYGYTF.

The chain recombines TRBV7-9 with TRBJ1-2; 9 nucleotides match TRBD1. Trimming took 0 bases from V and 6 from J; bases not matched to a gene: 8. There are 16 residues in the CDR3. CDR1 SEHNR and CDR2 FQNEAQ come from the germline V gene (reference sequence). The CDR3 nucleotides read TGTGCCAGCAGCTTAGCTGGACAGGGGAAGGGGCATGGCTACACCTTC. Its protein product is CASSLAGQGKGHGYTF.

This rearrangement joins TRBV28 to TRBJ1-4; no clear D gene. Germline CDR1 MDHEN, CDR2 SYDVKM. The CDR3 sequence is 12 residues long. V was clipped by 4 bases and J by 8 bases, with 8 bases between them. The CDR3 nucleotides read TGTGCCAGCAGTTCTAATAACGAAAAACTGTTTTTT. The encoded protein is CASSSNNEKLFF.

The chain uses TRBV25-1 and TRBJ1-4; no clear D. Trimming shortened V by 0 bases and J by 3 bases, and 8 bases separated the two germline ends. CDR1 is MGHDK and CDR2 is SYGVNS in the germline V gene. The CDR3 is 15 amino acids. The CDR3 DNA is TGTGCCAGCAGTGAATATTTAGGGTCTAATGAAAAACTGTTTTTT. Protein product: CASSEYLGSNEKLFF.

V gene TRBV19 combines with J gene TRBJ1-1; 9 bases are shared with TRBD1. The length of the CDR3 is 16 residues. Germline V lookup: CDR1 LNHDA, CDR2 SQIVND (reference sequence). V shed 4 bases, J shed 3 bases, and the junction held 9 bases outside the gene matches. This CDR3 is CASSTGTGSGDTEAFF. CDR3 coding DNA: TGTGCCAGTAGTACCGGGACAGGGTCAGGGGACACTGAAGCTTTCTTT.

For this clone: The same CDR3 also results from other DNA sequences found in this sample. The chain is built from TRBV7-9 and TRBJ2-3; D is ambiguous. V was trimmed by 3 bases and J by 2 bases, leaving 3 bases between them. This CDR3 is built from 12 residues. CDR1 is SEHNR, CDR2 FQNEAQ, per germline (reference sequence). The CDR3 protein is CASSLATDTQYF. Here the CDR3 DNA reads TGTGCCAGCAGCTTGGCCACAGATACGCAGTATTTT.

This chain joins TRBV28 and TRBJ1-2, with a weak D call TRBD1 (5 bases). V was shortened by 6 bases and J by 0 bases, with 14 bases between the two germline ends. Germline CDR1 reads MDHEN; CDR2 reads SYDVKM. The CDR3 has 15 residues. Here the CDR3 reads CASRDLTESNYGYTF. As DNA, the CDR3 is TGTGCCAGCAGAGACTTGACAGAGTCTAACTATGGCTACACCTTC.

Comment on this clone: The identical CDR3 is also encoded by other nucleotide sequences in the sample. The genes are TRBV6-5 and TRBJ1-1, with no clear D. Trimming stripped 2 bases from V and 1 base from J, with 8 bases between. CDR3 length: 14 amino acids. Germline values: CDR1 MNHEY, CDR2 SVGAGI. The CDR3 DNA reads TGTGCCAGCAGTTACAGCAGGACGAACACTGAAGCTTTCTTT. This encodes CASSYSRTNTEAFF.

The rearrangement joins TRBV5-1 to TRBJ2-3; D gene uncertain. Trimming removed 5 bases from V and 4 bases from J, with 20 bases in between. The CDR3 is 16 residues long. The germline gives CDR1 SGHRS, CDR2 YFSETQ. CDR3 protein: CASRQRTLPFPDTQYF. CDR3 DNA sequence: TGCGCCAGCAGGCAAAGAACGCTACCCTTTCCAGATACGCAGTATTTT.

The chain couples TRBV27 to TRBJ2-1, with D perhaps TRBD1 or TRBD2 (5 bases each). This CDR3 has 13 residues. Germline values: CDR1 MNHEY, CDR2 SMNVEV (reference sequence). Trimming removed 2 bases from V and 9 bases from J, with 11 bases in between. The CDR3 here is CASSLRDRGEQFF. CDR3 bases: TGTGCCAGCAGTTTAAGGGACCGCGGTGAGCAGTTCTTC.

V gene TRBV28 combines with J gene TRBJ1-2; TRBD1 matches 7 bases. Per the germline V gene, CDR1 is MDHEN and CDR2 is SYDVKM. V shed 6 bases and J 6 bases; nucleotides not matched to a gene: 7. CDR3 length equals 13 residues. In nucleotides, the CDR3 is TGTGCCAGCAGACCGGGACAGAGGGATGGCTACACCTTC. Its protein product is CASRPGQRDGYTF.

V usage is TRBV6-6 and J usage is TRBJ2-1, with 7 bases aligning to TRBD2. The germline V gene has CDR1 MNHNY and CDR2 SVGAGI (reference sequence). The CDR3 is 16 amino acids. The V segment lost 6 bases and the J segment 4 bases; nucleotides outside the gene matches: 12. The CDR3 coding sequence is TGTGCCAGCAGAGGGCCGCGGGAGAAAGGGTACAATGAGCAGTTCTTC. This encodes CASRGPREKGYNEQFF.

V gene TRBV5-1 combines with J gene TRBJ1-1; D gene uncertain. This CDR3 has 14 amino acids. Trimming took off 3 bases at V and 2 bases at J, with 11 bases between the two ends. The germline V gene has CDR1 SGHRS and CDR2 YFSETQ. CDR3 nucleotide sequence: TGCGCCAGCAGCTCGGCCCAGGTAAACACTGAAGCTTTCTTT. It codes for CASSSAQVNTEAFF.